The following is a T cell receptor beta chain sequence with its context. Its antigen is as yet unknown. This entry comes from a study of vaccination effects on CD4 cells after COVID-19. Overall study: Cultivation was performed at 1.5 million to 2 million PBMC per well with approximately 10 IU/ml IL-2 and 9.5 to 10 ug/ml peptides added. Findings of the study overall: Marked clonal contraction of both clone types appeared late after vaccination.

The repertoire was sequenced with immunoSEQ multiplex PCR; TCRdb's copy has only in-frame clones and lacks some. The table includes more than 60,000 clones, roughly 81% detected once. This CDR3 has 13 amino acids. Trimming stripped 2 bases from V and 1 base from J, with 5 bases between. Germline V gives CDR1 MNHNS, CDR2 SASEGT. Upon completion of 10 to 11 days in culture, CD4+ T cells were isolated. All study participants received two doses of BNT162b2 or mRNA-1273 vaccine. According to the study, vaccine recipients showed no prior SARS-CoV-2 infection and negative nucleocapsid antibodies. Half-medium replacement with IL-2 medium occurred on days 3 and 7.

This sequence originates from a human donor who received a COVID-19 vaccine. Here the sequenced sample was CD4+ T cells from PBMCs cultured without peptide, taken after COVID-19 vaccination. The chain recombines TRBV6-1 with TRBJ2-5; D not certain. DNA of the CDR3: TGTGCCAGCAGTGAACACTTCCAAGAGACCCAGTACTTC. It encodes CASSEHFQETQYF.